This T cell receptor (beta chain) came from a study of cytomegalovirus exposure and HLA in healthy donors. The CDR3 length is 13 residues. Trimming took off 2 bases at V and 3 bases at J, with 8 bases between the two ends. Germline loops: CDR1 SGHDN, CDR2 FVKESK. The data were produced by immunoSEQ multiplex PCR, yet TCRdb's version contains in-frame clones alone and is incomplete. The sample has approximately 120,000 clones; around 86% are singletons. Donors came from a validation cohort of fewer than 150 subjects, distinct from the first 666-subject cohort. The sequence was obtained from a woman under 30 in good health and CMV-seronegative. Sequencing was carried out using PBMCs. The chain uses TRBV14 and TRBJ2-7, with D tentatively TRBD1 (6 bases). The DNA of the CDR3 is TGTGCCAGCAGCCAACTGGACAGCTACGAGCAGTACTTC. It translates to CASSQLDSYEQYF.